This note documents a single T cell receptor beta chain sequence. The data derive from a study of cytomegalovirus exposure and HLA in healthy donors. This table comes from immunoSEQ multiplex PCR, and its TCRdb copy is limited to in-frame clones, with some not included. The repertoire holds 140,000 or so clones, with roughly 87% as singletons. Trimming cost V 6 bases and J 4 bases, with 3 bases left between them. Germline loops: CDR1 DFQATT, CDR2 SNEGSKA (reference sequence). The CDR3 is 9 amino acids. The sample consisted of PBMCs. The TCR originated in a woman aged 18 to 35 in good health and CMV-seropositive. The chain carries TRBV20-1 and TRBJ2-5, with D unclear. The CDR3 coding sequence is TGCAGTGCACTAGAGACCCAGTACTTC. This gives the protein CSALETQYF.